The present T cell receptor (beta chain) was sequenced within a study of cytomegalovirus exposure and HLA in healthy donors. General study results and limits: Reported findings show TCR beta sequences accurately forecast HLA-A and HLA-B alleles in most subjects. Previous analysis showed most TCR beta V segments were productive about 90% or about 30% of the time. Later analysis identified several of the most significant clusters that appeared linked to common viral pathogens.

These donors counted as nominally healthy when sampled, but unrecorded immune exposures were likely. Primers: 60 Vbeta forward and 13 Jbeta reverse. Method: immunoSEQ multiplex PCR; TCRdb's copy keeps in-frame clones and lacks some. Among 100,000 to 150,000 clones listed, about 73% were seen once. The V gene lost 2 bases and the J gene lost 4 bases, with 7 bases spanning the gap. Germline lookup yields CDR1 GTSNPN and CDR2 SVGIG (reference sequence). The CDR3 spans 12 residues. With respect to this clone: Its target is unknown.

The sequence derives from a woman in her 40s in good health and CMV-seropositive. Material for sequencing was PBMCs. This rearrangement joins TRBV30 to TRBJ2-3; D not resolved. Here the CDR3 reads CAWSHRADTQYF. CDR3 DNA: TGTGCCTGGAGTCACCGCGCAGATACGCAGTATTTT.